Shown below are 5 T cell receptor beta chains from a single sample sequenced in a study of blood T cell repertoires in COVID-19. Assay: immunoSEQ multiplex PCR; the TCRdb copy retains only in-frame clones and omits some. The sample includes 110,000 or so clones, about 85% seen only once; the top ten take about 3.6%. The sequencing input was peripheral blood. The receptors originated from a man in his forties or fifties with acute or convalescent COVID-19.

CDR3 sequence: CASSFSGRTDTQYF. Written as DNA, the CDR3 is TGTGCCAGCAGCTTTAGCGGGAGAACAGATACGCAGTATTTT. The chain joins TRBV14 to TRBJ2-3; 9 nucleotides agree with TRBD2. Germline V gives CDR1 SGHDN, CDR2 FVKESK. The CDR3 is made up of 14 amino acids. V lost 5 bases, J lost 3 bases, and 3 bases stayed unmatched.

The J gene is TRBJ2-5, the V gene TRBV6-1; no reliable D call. Germline V lookup: CDR1 MNHNS, CDR2 SASEGT. The CDR3 loop spans 15 amino acids. V lost 1 base and J lost 1, with 10 bases in between. The CDR3 here is CASSEGPGIQETQYF. The CDR3 DNA reads as TGTGCCAGCAGTGAAGGTCCAGGAATCCAAGAGACCCAGTACTTC.

The J gene is TRBJ2-7, the V gene TRBV25-1, with D possibly matching TRBD2 (5 bases). Trimming removed 3 bases from V and 3 bases from J, with 9 bases in between. Looked up from germline, CDR1 is MGHDK and CDR2 is SYGVNS. The CDR3 is 13 amino acids. This CDR3 is CASSDGGFYEQYF. CDR3 sequence (DNA): TGTGCCAGCAGTGACGGAGGATTCTACGAGCAGTACTTC.

This chain links TRBV21-1 with TRBJ1-2; TRBD1, the table's D call, was not compared with the DNA. TRBV21-1 is classified as a pseudogene. The CDR3 has 15 amino acids. CDR3 DNA: TGTGCCAGCAGCAAAAAACCAGGGACAGGGAAGGGCTACACCTTC. It encodes CASSKKPGTGKGYTF.

The chain recombines TRBV2 with TRBJ2-1; TRBD2 matches 7 bases. Trimming took 8 bases from V and 0 from J; bases not matched to a gene: 7. Per the germline V gene, CDR1 is SNHLY and CDR2 is FYNNEI. The CDR3 consists of 15 residues. The CDR3 sequence: CASLTSVNSYNEQFF. The CDR3 nucleotides are TGTGCCAGCCTAACTAGCGTAAACTCCTACAATGAGCAGTTCTTC.